These T cell receptor beta chains were read from a single sample in a study of blood T cell repertoires in COVID-19. Profiling relied on immunoSEQ multiplex PCR, and the TCRdb table lists in-frame clones only, not all of them. In the table there are about 120,000 clones, roughly nine tenths of which are singletons. Sequenced material: peripheral blood. The receptors were sampled from a man in his sixties or seventies with active or convalescent COVID-19. The conserved cysteine and the conserved F or W are not part of the CDR3 here.

j_call: TRBJ1-1
v_call: TRBV5-1
cdr3_aa: ASSLGVSLAGGGTEAF

j_call: TRBJ2-4
v_call: TRBV28
cdr3_aa: ASSFGSGRAFGNIQY

j_call: TRBJ2-1
v_call: TRBV13
cdr3_aa: ASSPGASGRAGEQF

j_call: TRBJ1-2
v_call: TRBV29-1
cdr3_aa: SSQGAYGYT

j_call: TRBJ2-6
v_call: TRBV4-1
cdr3_aa: ASSQDLWGVKA

j_call: TRBJ2-1
v_call: TRBV27
cdr3_aa: ASSLWDRGNEQF

j_call: TRBJ2-7
v_call: TRBV27
cdr3_aa: ASSLPPGTGVEQY

j_call: TRBJ2-3
v_call: TRBV5-1
cdr3_aa: ASSLAGWRSTDTQY

j_call: TRBJ2-4
v_call: TRBV23-1
cdr3_aa: ASSQRGRRALLAKNIQY

j_call: TRBJ2-1
v_call: TRBV6-2/TRBV6-3
cdr3_aa: ASSYSSSGRASYNEQF

j_call: TRBJ1-3
v_call: TRBV12-3/TRBV12-4
cdr3_aa: ASSQGAGNTIY

j_call: TRBJ1-6
v_call: TRBV30
cdr3_aa: AAGNRGSPLH

j_call: TRBJ1-1
v_call: TRBV19
cdr3_aa: ASSMFRNTEAF

j_call: TRBJ2-7
v_call: TRBV7-9
cdr3_aa: ASSPLYEQY

j_call: TRBJ2-1
v_call: TRBV19
cdr3_aa: ASSTPSGMQDNEQF

j_call: TRBJ1-3
v_call: TRBV2
cdr3_aa: ASSEASRTAGNTIY